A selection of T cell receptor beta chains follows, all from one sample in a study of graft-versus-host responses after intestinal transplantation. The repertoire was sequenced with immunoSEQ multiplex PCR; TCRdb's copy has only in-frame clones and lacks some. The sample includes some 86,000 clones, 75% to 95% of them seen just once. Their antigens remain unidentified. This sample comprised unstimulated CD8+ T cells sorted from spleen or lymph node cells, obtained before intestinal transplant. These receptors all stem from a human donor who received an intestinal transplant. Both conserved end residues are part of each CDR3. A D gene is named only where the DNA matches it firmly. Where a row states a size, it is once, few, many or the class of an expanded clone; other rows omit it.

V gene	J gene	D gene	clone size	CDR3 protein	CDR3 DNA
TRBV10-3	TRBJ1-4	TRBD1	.	CAISDRGQEKLFF	TGTGCCATCAGCGACAGGGGGCAGGAAAAACTGTTTTTT
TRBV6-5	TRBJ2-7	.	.	CASSYSNAYEQYF	TGTGCCAGCAGTTACTCGAATGCCTACGAGCAGTACTTC
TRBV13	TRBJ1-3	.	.	CASRLRGNTIYF	TGTGCCAGCAGGTTGCGGGGAAACACCATATATTTT
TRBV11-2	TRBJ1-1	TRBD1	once	CASSLVVQGAMNTEAFF	TGTGCCAGCAGCTTAGTAGTCCAGGGGGCGATGAACACTGAAGCTTTCTTT
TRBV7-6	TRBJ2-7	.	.	CASSLARDLRDEQYF	TGTGCCAGCAGCTTAGCCCGGGACTTGAGGGACGAGCAGTACTTC
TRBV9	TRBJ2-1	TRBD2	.	CASSVGLAGDYGEQFF	TGTGCCAGCAGCGTAGGACTGGCGGGAGATTATGGTGAGCAGTTCTTC
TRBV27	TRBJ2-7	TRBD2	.	CASRGTSGSYEQYF	TGTGCCAGCAGGGGGACTAGCGGGAGTTACGAGCAGTACTTC
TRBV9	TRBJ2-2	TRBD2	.	CASSPRTSDNTGELFF	TGTGCCAGCAGCCCACGGACTAGCGACAACACCGGGGAGCTGTTTTTT
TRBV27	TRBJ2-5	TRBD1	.	CASSLQGTGVLEQYF	TGTGCCAGCAGTTTACAAGGGACAGGGGTGTTGGAGCAGTACTTC
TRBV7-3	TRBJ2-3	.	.	CASSLTGGPDTQYF	TGTGCCAGCAGCTTAACCGGGGGGCCAGATACGCAGTATTTT
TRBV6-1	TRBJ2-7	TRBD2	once	CASSEALAGFYEQYF	TGTGCCAGCAGTGAAGCACTAGCGGGGTTTTACGAGCAGTACTTC
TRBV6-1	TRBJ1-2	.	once	CASSQTHTIYGYTF	TGTGCCAGCAGCCAGACACACACTATCTATGGCTACACCTTC
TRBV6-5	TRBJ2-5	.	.	CASSYSGGQETQYF	TGTGCCAGCAGTTACTCCGGAGGGCAAGAGACCCAGTACTTC
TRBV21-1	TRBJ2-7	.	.	CASSGQGGDYEQYF	TGTGCCAGCAGCGGACAGGGGGGAGACTACGAGCAGTACTTC
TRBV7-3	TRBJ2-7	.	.	CASSLRTGHVYEQYF	TGTGCCAGCAGCCTACGTACGGGACACGTCTACGAGCAGTACTTC
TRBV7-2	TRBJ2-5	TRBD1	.	CASSPWDRGGETQYF	TGTGCCAGCAGCCCCTGGGACAGGGGCGGAGAGACCCAGTACTTC
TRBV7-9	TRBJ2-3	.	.	CASSVLGRLTDTQYF	TGTGCCAGCAGCGTCCTGGGACGCCTCACAGATACGCAGTATTTT
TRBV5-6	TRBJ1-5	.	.	CASSSGSQPQHF	TGTGCCAGCAGCTCAGGGAGCCAGCCCCAGCATTTT
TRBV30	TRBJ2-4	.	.	CASNTIRHEFSKNIQYF	TGTGCCTCCAACACCATCCGACACGAATTCTCCAAAAACATTCAGTACTTC
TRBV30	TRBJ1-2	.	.	CAWSVSPYYGYTF	TGTGCCTGGAGTGTAAGCCCATACTATGGCTACACCTTC
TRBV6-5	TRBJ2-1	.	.	CASSYHLAREQFF	TGTGCCAGCAGTTACCACCTAGCGAGGGAGCAGTTCTTC
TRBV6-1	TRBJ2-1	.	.	CASIRSGPYNEQFF	TGTGCCAGCATTAGGTCAGGACCGTACAATGAGCAGTTCTTC
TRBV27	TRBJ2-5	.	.	CASSLLGDQDVQYF	TGTGCCAGCAGTTTATTGGGGGACCAAGATGTCCAGTACTTC
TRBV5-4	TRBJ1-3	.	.	CASSLAGGDGNTIYF	TGTGCCAGCAGCTTGGCCGGGGGGGACGGAAACACCATATATTTT
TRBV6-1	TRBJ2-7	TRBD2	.	CASSGSRLAGSYEQYF	TGTGCCAGCAGTGGGAGCCGCCTAGCGGGCTCCTACGAGCAGTACTTC
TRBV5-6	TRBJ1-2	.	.	CASSPGTLPNYGYTF	TGTGCCAGCAGCCCGGGGACTCTACCTAACTATGGCTACACCTTC
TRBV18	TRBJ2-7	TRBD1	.	CASSPPDRASYEQYF	TGTGCCAGCTCACCCCCGGACAGGGCCTCCTACGAGCAGTACTTC
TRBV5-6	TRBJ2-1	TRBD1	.	CASSHGQGRYNEQFF	TGTGCCAGCAGCCACGGACAGGGCCGTTACAATGAGCAGTTCTTC
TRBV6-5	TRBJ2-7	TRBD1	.	CASSLGTGSYEQYF	TGTGCCAGCAGTTTAGGGACAGGGAGCTACGAGCAGTACTTC